The next 28 T cell receptor beta chains were all read from a single sample in a study of OX40 agonist ivuxolimab in advanced cancers. The protocol was immunoSEQ multiplex PCR, while the TCRdb copy is restricted to in-frame clones and leaves out a portion. The profile shows roughly 62,000 clones, about 83% of them singletons. The sequencing here drew on CD4+ or CD8+ T cells sorted from blood, taken in a trial of the OX40 agonist ivuxolimab. All receptors derive from an adult with an advanced solid tumor such as melanoma, head and neck, liver or kidney cancer.

The sample holds a few counts of this clone. The same CDR3 arises from other DNA sequences in this sample as well. The chain combines TRBV30 with TRBJ2-1; 9 bases agree with TRBD2. Germline assignment: CDR1 GTSNPN and CDR2 SVGIG (reference sequence). This CDR3 is built from 15 residues. The V gene end was trimmed by 1 base and the J gene end by 8 bases; junction bases not matched to a gene: 9. The CDR3: CAWSGGSGGIYEQFF. The CDR3 nucleotides read TGTGCCTGGAGTGGTGGTAGCGGGGGTATATATGAGCAGTTCTTC.

The chain has TRBV27 and TRBJ2-5; perhaps TRBD2 as D (5 bases). Germline V gene sequence: CDR1 MNHEY, CDR2 SMNVEV (reference sequence). Between the trimmed V and J ends, which lost 5 bases and 2 bases, there was a span of 9 bases. CDR3 length: 13 amino acids. The CDR3 spells CASSRRPQETQYF. The CDR3 bases are TGTGCCAGCAGTAGGAGGCCTCAAGAGACCCAGTACTTC.

V and J are TRBV7-9 and TRBJ2-3; tentative D call: TRBD2 (5 bases). Trimming took 4 bases from V and 6 from J, leaving 11 bases between them. The CDR3 extends over 13 amino acids. Germline V gives CDR1 SEHNR, CDR2 FQNEAQ (reference sequence). CDR3 DNA sequence: TGTGCCAGCAGCTCTAGGACTCGCGATACGCAGTATTTT. Its protein product is CASSSRTRDTQYF.

This chain links TRBV7-9 with TRBJ2-3; D not certain. Germline-derived CDR1 and CDR2 are SEHNR and FQNEAQ (reference sequence). The V and J ends lost 3 bases and 6 bases respectively, with 10 bases between them. The CDR3 spans 13 residues. The CDR3 DNA reads as TGTGCCAGCAGCTTGGCGCCGGGTGATACGCAGTATTTT. Translating it yields CASSLAPGDTQYF.

This chain uses TRBV11-3 with TRBJ2-3; no firm D call. The germline V gene encodes CDR1 SGHNT and CDR2 YENEEA. This CDR3 has 13 residues. V was cut by 5 bases and J by 1 base, with 7 bases left in between. The CDR3 DNA is TGTGCCAGCAGCCCTACGGGCACAGATACGCAGTATTTT. Encoded protein: CASSPTGTDTQYF.

This clone was seen only a few times. V gene TRBV6-4 combines with J gene TRBJ2-7; possible D gene TRBD2, 5 bases. The CDR3 runs 16 residues. Germline V gene data show CDR1 as MRHNA and CDR2 as SNTAGT. The V end lost 2 bases, the J end lost 3 bases, and 17 bases lay between the germline ends. The CDR3, as DNA: TGTGCCAGCAGTGACGTGGTCGGGGAGAGGTACTACGAGCAGTACTTC. This translates into CASSDVVGERYYEQYF.

In its sample, this clone was seen once. This sequence joins TRBV19 and TRBJ2-7, with D tentatively TRBD2 (5 bases). The germline CDR1 and CDR2 sequences are LNHDA and SQIVND (reference sequence). The CDR3 is 12 amino acids. Trimming pared 7 bases from V and 5 bases from J, leaving 12 bases between. The CDR3 protein is CASTGSGNEQYF. DNA of the CDR3: TGTGCCAGTACTGGGAGTGGAAACGAGCAGTACTTC.

The V and J genes are TRBV11-3 and TRBJ2-3; 10 nucleotides line up with TRBD2. Germline V CDR1 and CDR2: SGHNT, YENEEA. The CDR3 runs 15 residues. The V segment lost 5 bases and the J segment 0 bases; nucleotides outside the gene matches: 2. Written as DNA, the CDR3 is TGTGCCAGCAGCAAACTAGCGGGGAGCACAGATACGCAGTATTTT. Translating gives CASSKLAGSTDTQYF.

The chain employs TRBV4-1 and TRBJ2-5; D is undetermined. V lost 1 base to trimming and J lost 4 bases, with 7 bases between them. The germline CDR1 and CDR2 sequences are MGHRA and YSYEKL. The CDR3 runs to 13 residues. The CDR3 nucleotides are TGCGCCAGCAGCCAAGGGAAGCGAGAGACCCAGTACTTC. It specifies CASSQGKRETQYF.

The chain uses TRBV6-5 and TRBJ1-1; 7 bases line up with TRBD1. The CDR3 is made up of 14 amino acids. The germline CDR1 and CDR2 sequences are MNHEY and SVGAGI. V gave up 2 bases and J gave up 2 bases; unmatched junction bases: 2. The CDR3 DNA sequence: TGTGCCAGCAGTTACGGACAGGTAAACACTGAAGCTTTCTTT. Its protein is CASSYGQVNTEAFF.

The table lists this clone with a count of one. The rearrangement uses TRBV29-1 and TRBJ2-3; 10 bases agree with TRBD2. With V trimmed by 5 bases and J by 9 bases, 11 bases remained unmatched. Germline V gene data show CDR1 as SQVTM and CDR2 as ANQGSEA. The CDR3 is 14 residues long. DNA of the CDR3: TGCAGCGTTTTGATAGCGGGGGGCCCCACAACGCAGTATTTT. As protein: CSVLIAGGPTTQYF.

The chain has TRBV7-8 and TRBJ1-3; possible D gene TRBD1, 6 bases. Between the trimmed V and J ends, which lost 5 bases and 9 bases, there was a span of 17 bases. Germline assignment: CDR1 SGHVS and CDR2 FQNEAQ. The CDR3 is 14 residues long. The CDR3 DNA is TGTGCCAGCAGCACACAGGGCCAGGGTGGCACCATATATTTT. Its translation is CASSTQGQGGTIYF.

V gene TRBV14 combines with J gene TRBJ2-3; tentatively, D is TRBD2 (5 bases). Germline V CDR1 and CDR2: SGHDN, FVKESK. This CDR3 region has 16 residues. Trimming pared 0 bases from V and 3 bases from J, leaving 13 bases between. Here the CDR3 reads CASSQDRGWITDTQYF. The CDR3 nucleotides are TGTGCCAGCAGCCAAGATCGAGGGTGGATAACAGATACGCAGTATTTT.

To note about this clone: One end of the junction varies from germline; a read error may be responsible. The rearrangement uses TRBV6-5 and TRBJ2-1, with a tentative D call TRBD2 (6 bases). Germline values: CDR1 MNHEY, CDR2 SVGAGI. The CDR3 runs to 15 residues. The DNA for the CDR3 is TGTGCCAGCAGGTACTCGGGAGTCTCCTACAATGAGCAGTTCTTC. Translated: CASRYSGVSYNEQFF.

V and J are TRBV19 and TRBJ1-5; 7 bases are a match to TRBD1. Germline lookup yields CDR1 LNHDA and CDR2 SQIVND (reference sequence). The J segment lost 7 bases and the V segment lost 8 bases, leaving 8 bases of the junction unmatched. The CDR3 loop spans 13 amino acids. The chain's CDR3 is CASAGQPEQPQHF. CDR3 nucleotides: TGTGCCAGTGCGGGACAGCCTGAACAGCCCCAGCATTTT.

The gene calls are TRBV30 and TRBJ1-3; 7 nucleotides align to TRBD1. CDR3 length equals 14 residues. CDR1 GTSNPN and CDR2 SVGIG come from the germline V gene (reference sequence). V shed 7 bases and J 4 bases; nucleotides not matched to a gene: 10. The CDR3 nucleotides are TGTGCCTCCCAACCAGGGGGATCGGGAAACACCATATATTTT. It codes for CASQPGGSGNTIYF.

The chain recombines TRBV2 with TRBJ1-2; D may be TRBD1 (6 bases). The V and J ends lost 6 bases and 2 bases respectively, with 13 bases between them. The germline V gene has CDR1 SNHLY and CDR2 FYNNEI. The CDR3 is 14 residues long. In DNA form, the CDR3 reads TGTGCCAGCAGGGCCGGGCAGGGGAACTATGGCTACACCTTC. Translated, it gives CASRAGQGNYGYTF.

This sequence joins TRBV7-9 and TRBJ2-5; possibly TRBD1 for D (7 bases). Germline V gene data show CDR1 as SEHNR and CDR2 as FQNEAQ (reference sequence). V was trimmed by 5 bases and J by 11 bases, leaving 24 bases between them. This CDR3 has 15 residues. Written as DNA, the CDR3 is TGTGCCAGCAGCCGCAGGGGGGTTGGAGGCAGGGAGCAGTACTTC. This translates into CASSRRGVGGREQYF.

A single count supports this clone. The chain is built from TRBV5-4 and TRBJ2-3; 10 nucleotides agree with TRBD2. The CDR3 is 15 residues long. The V segment lost 0 bases and the J segment 3 bases; nucleotides outside the gene matches: 1. Looked up from germline, CDR1 is SGHNT and CDR2 is YYREEE (reference sequence). The CDR3 sequence: CASSLALAGTDTQYF. The CDR3 DNA sequence: TGTGCCAGCAGCTTGGCACTAGCGGGGACAGATACGCAGTATTTT.

The chain employs TRBV13 and TRBJ1-6, with 9 nucleotides matching TRBD1. CDR1 is PRHDT and CDR2 is FYEKMQ in the germline V gene (reference sequence). V was clipped by 5 bases and J by 9 bases; unmatched bases: 11. This CDR3 has 16 residues. The CDR3 bases are TGTGCCAGCAGCCCCCCCCGGACAGGGGAGAGTTCACCCCTCCACTTT. This sequence encodes CASSPPRTGESSPLHF.

V is TRBV19 and J is TRBJ2-2; 14 bases align to TRBD2. The V gene end was trimmed by 8 bases and the J gene end by 4 bases; junction bases not matched to a gene: 15. The CDR3 is 19 residues long. CDR1 and CDR2 (germline): LNHDA, SQIVND (reference sequence). This CDR3 reads CASFFPRLAGGRITGELFF. CDR3 bases: TGTGCCAGTTTTTTCCCCCGACTAGCGGGGGGGCGGATCACCGGGGAGCTGTTTTTT.

This chain joins TRBV18 and TRBJ2-5; 7 bases fit TRBD1. Near its end, the DNA agrees better with TRBJ2-7, so the J call may be wrong. This CDR3 region has 14 residues. Germline CDR1 reads KGHSH; CDR2 reads LQKENI. The CDR3 DNA follows: TGTGCCAGCTCACCATCCCGGGACAGTTACGAGCAGTACTTC. Translation gives CASSPSRDSYEQYF.

Written as DNA, the CDR3 is TGTGCCAGCAGCGTAGGTGGCAGCTTACTGAACACTGAAGCTTTCTTT. Translated: CASSVGGSLLNTEAFF. The chain uses TRBV9 and TRBJ1-1; D gene ambiguous. The CDR3 runs 16 residues. V was trimmed by 0 bases and J by 0 bases, leaving 12 bases between them. CDR1 SGDLS and CDR2 YYNGEE come from the germline V gene.

The rearrangement links TRBV7-9 to TRBJ2-5; 16 nucleotides align to TRBD2. The CDR3 is made up of 17 amino acids. The V gene's germline CDR1 is SEHNR and CDR2 FQNEAQ (reference sequence). Trimming removed 5 bases from V and 3 bases from J; junction bases left unmatched: 6. Here the CDR3 DNA reads TGTGCCAGCAGCGGCCCAGGGACTAGCGGGGGGGAAGAGACCCAGTACTTC. Translated: CASSGPGTSGGEETQYF. The entire variable domain, with the rest obtained from reference TRBV7-9 and TRBJ2-5, is as follows: DTGVSQNPRHKITKRGQNVTFRCDPISEHNRLYWYRQTLGQGPEFLTYFQNEAQLEKSRLLSDRFSAERPKGSFSTLEIQRTEQGDSAMYLCASSGPGTSGGEETQYFGPGTRLLVL.

The rearrangement uses TRBV9 and TRBJ1-5; D is unresolved. V lost 3 bases, J lost 2 bases, and 6 bases lay in between. CDR1 and CDR2 from the germline V gene are SGDLS and YYNGEE. The CDR3 covers 13 residues. The CDR3 protein is CASSGYGNQPQHF. CDR3 sequence (DNA): TGTGCCAGCAGCGGGTATGGCAATCAGCCCCAGCATTTT.

This clone has more than one count but fewer than ten. This chain connects TRBV6-1 to TRBJ2-5, with TRBD2 matching 8 bases. In germline, CDR1 is MNHNS, CDR2 SASEGT. V lost 2 bases, J lost 6 bases, and 8 bases stayed unmatched. The CDR3 extends over 15 amino acids. The CDR3 loop reads CASSELTGGGKTQYF. The CDR3 coding sequence is TGTGCCAGCAGTGAACTAACGGGGGGGGGTAAGACCCAGTACTTC.

The CDR3 coding sequence is TGTGCCTGGAGTGGGGAGGGGAATCAGCCCCAGCATTTT. It codes for CAWSGEGNQPQHF. This rearrangement joins TRBV30 to TRBJ1-5; maybe TRBD1 (5 bases). V lost 1 base, J lost 4 bases, and 8 bases lay in between. CDR1 is GTSNPN, CDR2 SVGIG, per germline (reference sequence). The CDR3 length is 13 residues.

The chain uses TRBV29-1 and TRBJ1-2; 9 bases agree with TRBD1. Germline V CDR1 and CDR2: SQVTM, ANQGSEA. The length of the CDR3 is 14 residues. V gave up 4 bases and J gave up 4 bases; unmatched junction bases: 7. The CDR3 is CSVGNRQGGYGYTF. In nucleotides, the CDR3 is TGCAGCGTTGGCAACCGACAGGGGGGCTATGGCTACACCTTC.